The clone carrying this T cell receptor (beta chain) has a handful of counts. Its antigen remains unidentified. CDR1 SEHNR and CDR2 FQNEAQ come from the germline V gene (reference sequence). The CDR3 length is 15 residues. V was shortened by 5 bases and J by 3 bases, with 17 bases between the two germline ends. This record belongs to a study of cytomegalovirus exposure and HLA in healthy donors. Study-level results: Sequencing probably produced one cluster of sequence variants that were highly shared. TRBV6-2, TRBV6-3 and some other V segments were unresolvable in 87-base-pair reads.

The PCR contained 60 Vbeta and 13 Jbeta primers. Profiling relied on immunoSEQ multiplex PCR, and the TCRdb table lists in-frame clones only, not all of them. The table records about 130,000 clones, less than 85% of them present only once. This receptor was identified in a man aged 25-45 years in good health and CMV-seropositive. The sample comprised PBMCs. The chain employs TRBV7-9 and TRBJ2-7, with D maybe TRBD2 (5 bases). DNA of the CDR3: TGTGCCAGCAGCCGGACCCCAGAGGGCGGCTACGAGCAGTACTTC. This translates into CASSRTPEGGYEQYF.